This T cell receptor (beta chain) was recovered during a study of human T cells and chemical hapten exposure. Background on the study: For the roughly 25-week duration of the study, patients were given weekly doses of diphenylcyclopropenone on the scalp. Study-level results: Controls formed significantly fewer large CDR3 similarity clusters than expanded TCRs did. Donors, who had alopecia, may show an immune response that differs from healthy people's.

The CDR3 is 14 residues long. Germline V gene sequence: CDR1 SEHNR, CDR2 FQNEAQ (reference sequence). The J segment lost 5 bases and the V segment lost 5 bases, leaving 9 bases of the junction unmatched. Time point reported: pre-sensitization, week 0. Treatment reported: therapeutic diphenylcyclopropenone sensitization with weekly scalp DPC. From whole blood left unfractionated, total RNA was extracted. MiXCR, applied by TCRdb to the RACE reads, yields one record per CDR3 protein. The sample includes more than 300,000 distinct CDR3 sequences, approximately 5.1% seen only once; the top ten take around 2.6%. This clonotype was detected many times. The antigen remains unidentified.

V usage is TRBV7-9 and J usage is TRBJ2-7; 7 bases are shared with TRBD1. The sample in question was whole blood, obtained in connection with sensitization to the hapten diphenylcyclopropenone (DPC). This clonotype was sampled from a woman aged 50 to 65 with alopecia areata. Some clones in this sample may be carry-over from other donors' samples. CDR3 in amino acids: CASSPGQPADEQYF. DNA of the CDR3: TGTGCCAGCAGCCCGGGACAGCCTGCGGACGAGCAGTACTTC.